Following are 3 T cell receptor beta chains from one sample sequenced in a study of T-cell reconstitution after alpha-beta-depleted transplantation in children. Preparation of the TCRbeta library was carried out with unique molecular identifiers. TCRdb reprocessed the PCR reads via MiXCR and lists one record per CDR3 protein. The data contain 600,000 to 800,000 distinct CDR3 sequences, around 13% of them seen just once; the ten biggest clones take up roughly 0.84%. The sequences come from PBMCs, collected before TCRalphabeta/CD19-depleted stem cell transplant. These receptors were taken from a girl aged 2 to 10 with congenital amegakaryocytic thrombocytopenia, due to receive a stem cell transplant.

This sequence joins TRBV29-1 and TRBJ2-5; no definite D call. The CDR3 spans 13 residues. Trimming shortened V by 4 bases and J by 5 bases, and 14 bases separated the two germline ends. Germline V CDR1 and CDR2: SQVTM, ANQGSEA. The CDR3 nucleotides are TGCAGCGTTGGACGGGCCCAGGCTGAGACCCAGTACTTC. This sequence encodes CSVGRAQAETQYF.

As regards this clonotype: An end of the junction differs from the germline gene, which may be a read error. The chain is built from TRBV12-3 or TRBV12-4 and TRBJ1-5; maybe TRBD1 (6 bases). The CDR3 extends over 18 amino acids. The CDR3 spells CTSSPSTSPQGSNQPQHF. CDR3 DNA: TGTACCAGCAGCCCGTCAACTTCCCCACAGGGAAGCAATCAGCCCCAGCATTTT.

This clonotype appeared many times. The V and J genes are TRBV5-1 and TRBJ1-4; D is perhaps TRBD1 (5 bases). This CDR3 spans 13 amino acids. Trimming shortened V by 3 bases and J by 6 bases, and 9 bases separated the two germline ends. CDR1 and CDR2 from the germline V gene are SGHRS and YFSETQ. CDR3 region: CASSSQGHEKLFF. The CDR3 bases are TGCGCCAGCAGCTCCCAGGGCCATGAAAAACTGTTTTTT. The full variable domain, with the rest looked up from reference TRBV5-1 and TRBJ1-4, is KAGVTQTPRYLIKTRGQQVTLSCSPISGHRSVSWYQQTPGQGLQFLFEYFSETQRNKGNFPGRFSGRQFSNSRSEMNVSTLELGDSALYLCASSSQGHEKLFFGSGTQLSVL.